Here is one TCR beta chain with its context. The CDR3 runs to 15 residues. The germline V gene encodes CDR1 DFQATT and CDR2 SNEGSKA (reference sequence). V lost 0 bases to trimming and J lost 5 bases, with 14 bases between them. This record belongs to a study of identical twins. Each CDR3 protein gets one entry after TCRdb re-called the 5' RACE reads with MiXCR. In the table there are about 190,000 distinct CDR3 sequences, 15% to 20% of which are singletons. The sample was also reused in another study, on T cells expressing NK-cell markers. From that study: The authors derived TCR beta repertoires from sorted CD3+CD56+NKG2C+, CD3+CD56+NKG2C- and CD3+CD56-NKG2C+ T cells. Dominant NKG2C+ clonotype frequencies of 1.0-7.0% of CD8+ T cells were measured in a handful of donors. The CD3+CD56-NKG2C+ fraction of a few donors was likewise dominated by these clonotypes. Whether expanded NKG2C+ T cell clones were HCMV-specific remained unclear.

Sequenced input: CD8+ T cells sorted from blood. This receptor was taken from a woman under 30 in good health. The rearrangement joins TRBV20-1 to TRBJ2-1; D might be TRBD2 (7 bases). The CDR3, as DNA: TGCAGTGCTAGAGATGGGGGGGGGCCCCACAATGAGCAGTTCTTC. Encoded protein: CSARDGGGPHNEQFF.